A selection of T cell receptor beta chains follows, all from one sample in a study of blood T cell repertoires in COVID-19. This table comes from immunoSEQ multiplex PCR, and its TCRdb copy is limited to in-frame clones, with some not included. The sample carries about 200,000 clones, under 90% recorded once. The sequenced sample was peripheral blood. The receptors originated from a middle-aged man with acute or convalescent COVID-19. Each CDR3 is given with its conserved first and last residue. The D gene is left open where the match is weak. The size entry is marked missing in some rows and otherwise reads once, few, many or a size class.

V: TRBV12-3/TRBV12-4; size: NA; D: NA; J: TRBJ1-2; CDR3: CASRQGGYGYTF; DNA: TGTGCCAGCAGACAGGGCGGCTATGGCTACACCTTC
V: TRBV9; size: NA; D: NA; J: TRBJ2-5; CDR3: CASSVTGFRETQYF; DNA: TGTGCCAGCAGCGTAACCGGGTTTCGAGAGACCCAGTACTTC
V: TRBV5-1; size: NA; D: TRBD1; J: TRBJ2-2; CDR3: CASSSRTGGPSTGELFF; DNA: TGCGCCAGCAGTTCTAGGACAGGGGGCCCCTCCACCGGGGAGCTGTTTTTT
V: TRBV9; size: NA; D: NA; J: TRBJ1-2; CDR3: CASSVGGGASYGYTF; DNA: TGTGCCAGCAGCGTAGGAGGGGGAGCAAGCTATGGCTACACCTTC
V: TRBV5-4; size: NA; D: NA; J: TRBJ1-6; CDR3: CASSFPNGSPLHF; DNA: TGTGCCAGCAGTTTTCCCAACGGTTCACCCCTCCACTTT
V: TRBV20-1; size: NA; D: TRBD2; J: TRBJ2-5; CDR3: CSASGIAGGREETQYF; DNA: TGCAGTGCTAGTGGTATAGCGGGGGGGCGGGAAGAGACCCAGTACTTC
V: TRBV5-1; size: NA; D: TRBD1; J: TRBJ1-2; CDR3: CASSLDRGGYTF; DNA: TGCGCCAGCAGCTTGGACAGGGGTGGCTACACCTTC
V: TRBV5-1; size: NA; D: NA; J: TRBJ2-7; CDR3: CASPAGEGYEQYF; DNA: TGCGCCAGCCCGGCAGGGGAAGGGTACGAGCAGTACTTC
V: TRBV6-5; size: NA; D: TRBD1; J: TRBJ1-2; CDR3: CASSDPDRGYYGYTF; DNA: TGTGCCAGCAGCGATCCTGACAGGGGGTACTATGGCTACACCTTC
V: TRBV5-1; size: NA; D: NA; J: TRBJ1-1; CDR3: CASSLQGTIMNTEAFF; DNA: TGCGCCAGCAGCTTGCAGGGAACTATCATGAACACTGAAGCTTTCTTT
V: TRBV30; size: NA; D: TRBD1; J: TRBJ1-2; CDR3: CAWGTGVVGYTF; DNA: TGTGCCTGGGGAACAGGGGTGGTGGGCTACACCTTC
V: TRBV4-1; size: NA; D: NA; J: TRBJ2-1; CDR3: CASSQVYYEQFF; DNA: TGCGCCAGCAGCCAAGTATACTATGAGCAGTTCTTC
V: TRBV7-9; size: NA; D: TRBD2; J: TRBJ2-3; CDR3: CASSWTSGGTDTQYF; DNA: TGTGCCAGCAGCTGGACTAGCGGGGGCACAGATACGCAGTATTTT
V: TRBV19; size: NA; D: TRBD1; J: TRBJ1-4; CDR3: CASSTTLLRQGGEKLFF; DNA: TGTGCCAGTAGTACGACGCTTCTTAGACAGGGTGGTGAAAAACTGTTTTTT
V: TRBV5-1; size: NA; D: NA; J: TRBJ2-1; CDR3: CASTETSEQFF; DNA: TGCGCCAGCACGGAAACTAGCGAGCAGTTCTTC
V: TRBV6-5; size: NA; D: TRBD1; J: TRBJ1-1; CDR3: CASSYTGGSNTEAFF; DNA: TGTGCCAGCAGTTACACAGGGGGCTCGAACACTGAAGCTTTCTTT
V: TRBV7-9; size: NA; D: NA; J: TRBJ1-4; CDR3: CAAQGAFFEANEKLFF; DNA: TGTGCCGCCCAAGGGGCCTTCTTCGAGGCTAATGAAAAACTGTTTTTT
V: TRBV7-2; size: once; D: NA; J: TRBJ1-2; CDR3: CASSLGGTSYGYTF; DNA: TGTGCCAGCAGCTTAGGCGGGACCTCCTATGGCTACACCTTC
V: TRBV10-3; size: NA; D: NA; J: TRBJ2-2; CDR3: CAISERGGNTGELFF; DNA: TGTGCCATCAGTGAGAGGGGCGGGAACACCGGGGAGCTGTTTTTT
V: TRBV5-1; size: once; D: TRBD1; J: TRBJ2-1; CDR3: CASSSGQGWNEQFF; DNA: TGCGCCAGCAGCAGCGGACAGGGGTGGAATGAGCAGTTCTTC
V: TRBV30; size: NA; D: TRBD2; J: TRBJ2-3; CDR3: CAWVRAGGSTDTQYF; DNA: TGTGCCTGGGTGCGAGCGGGGGGGAGCACAGATACGCAGTATTTT
V: TRBV27; size: once; D: TRBD1; J: TRBJ2-5; CDR3: CASSSPQGGGETQYF; DNA: TGTGCCAGCAGTTCCCCACAGGGGGGTGGAGAGACCCAGTACTTC
V: TRBV7-9; size: NA; D: NA; J: TRBJ2-7; CDR3: CASSLVGEMDEQYF; DNA: TGTGCCAGCAGCTTAGTCGGGGAAATGGACGAGCAGTACTTC
V: TRBV7-2; size: NA; D: NA; J: TRBJ2-1; CDR3: CASSPGVYSYNEQFF; DNA: TGTGCCAGCAGCCCCGGGGTTTACTCCTACAATGAGCAGTTCTTC
V: TRBV7-6; size: NA; D: NA; J: TRBJ1-3; CDR3: CASSLSEVSSGNTIYF; DNA: TGTGCCAGCAGCCTATCGGAGGTCAGCTCTGGAAACACCATATATTTT
V: TRBV7-8; size: NA; D: TRBD1; J: TRBJ2-7; CDR3: CASSADRGQQYF; DNA: TGTGCCAGCAGCGCGGACAGGGGCCAGCAGTACTTC
V: TRBV11-3; size: NA; D: NA; J: TRBJ1-2; CDR3: CASSSRTVNYGYTF; DNA: TGTGCCAGCAGCTCCAGGACTGTGAACTATGGCTACACCTTC
V: TRBV12-5; size: NA; D: TRBD1; J: TRBJ2-3; CDR3: CASAPPGQSTDTQYF; DNA: TGTGCTAGTGCCCCTCCGGGACAGAGCACAGATACGCAGTATTTT
V: TRBV28; size: NA; D: TRBD1; J: TRBJ2-7; CDR3: CASSPRQGTYEQYF; DNA: TGTGCCAGCAGTCCCCGACAGGGGACCTACGAGCAGTACTTC
V: TRBV9; size: NA; D: NA; J: TRBJ1-3; CDR3: CASSVEGISGNTIYF; DNA: TGTGCCAGCAGCGTAGAGGGGATCTCTGGAAACACCATATATTTT
V: TRBV29-1; size: NA; D: TRBD1; J: TRBJ2-7; CDR3: CSVGGQGVYEQYF; DNA: TGCAGCGTTGGTGGACAGGGGGTTTACGAGCAGTACTTC
V: TRBV28; size: NA; D: NA; J: TRBJ2-3; CDR3: CASSTRDLTDTQYF; DNA: TGTGCCAGCAGTACCCGGGACTTGACAGATACGCAGTATTTT
V: TRBV12-3/TRBV12-4; size: NA; D: NA; J: TRBJ1-2; CDR3: CASKSEGLGGYTF; DNA: TGTGCCAGCAAATCCGAGGGTCTAGGCGGCTACACCTTC
V: TRBV6-5; size: NA; D: TRBD1; J: TRBJ1-4; CDR3: CASARGYKLGEKLFF; DNA: TGTGCCAGCGCCAGGGGGTACAAATTGGGTGAAAAACTGTTTTTT
V: TRBV7-2; size: NA; D: NA; J: TRBJ2-2; CDR3: CASSSVFGMNTGELFF; DNA: TGTGCCAGCAGCTCGGTCTTCGGGATGAACACCGGGGAGCTGTTTTTT
V: TRBV28; size: NA; D: TRBD1; J: TRBJ1-6; CDR3: CASSPSGGVGSPLHF; DNA: TGTGCCAGCAGTCCCTCAGGGGGCGTAGGGTCACCCCTCCACTTT
V: TRBV11-1; size: NA; D: TRBD2; J: TRBJ2-3; CDR3: CASRTSGGPSTDTQYF; DNA: TGTGCCAGCAGAACTAGCGGGGGCCCCAGCACAGATACGCAGTATTTT
V: TRBV19; size: NA; D: NA; J: TRBJ2-5; CDR3: CASREARRLYF; DNA: TGTGCCAGTAGGGAAGCGCGTCGGCTGTACTTC
V: TRBV7-3; size: once; D: TRBD2; J: TRBJ2-3; CDR3: CASRRTSLITDTQYF; DNA: TGTGCCAGCAGACGGACTAGCCTAATCACAGATACGCAGTATTTT
V: TRBV18; size: NA; D: NA; J: TRBJ1-4; CDR3: CASSPDSPSVEKLFF; DNA: TGTGCCAGCTCACCCGACAGCCCCTCCGTTGAAAAACTGTTTTTT
V: TRBV15; size: NA; D: NA; J: TRBJ1-3; CDR3: CATSLGAAGNTIYF; DNA: TGTGCCACCAGCCTAGGGGCAGCTGGAAACACCATATATTTT
V: TRBV28; size: NA; D: TRBD2; J: TRBJ2-4; CDR3: CASTPGSGGNIQYF; DNA: TGTGCCAGCACCCCAGGGTCGGGGGGGAACATTCAGTACTTC
V: TRBV9; size: NA; D: TRBD2; J: TRBJ2-2; CDR3: CASSARLAGDTGELFF; DNA: TGTGCCAGCAGCGCCCGACTAGCGGGGGATACCGGGGAGCTGTTTTTT
V: TRBV9; size: NA; D: TRBD1; J: TRBJ1-2; CDR3: CASSADSTGYYGYTF; DNA: TGTGCCAGCAGCGCAGACTCGACAGGGTACTATGGCTACACCTTC
V: TRBV5-1; size: NA; D: TRBD2; J: TRBJ2-5; CDR3: CASSKGTSVQQETQYF; DNA: TGCGCCAGCAGCAAGGGGACTAGCGTACAGCAAGAGACCCAGTACTTC
V: TRBV24-1; size: NA; D: TRBD2; J: TRBJ2-2; CDR3: CATSDPGLAANTGELFF; DNA: TGTGCCACCAGTGATCCTGGACTAGCGGCGAACACCGGGGAGCTGTTTTTT
V: TRBV7-2; size: NA; D: TRBD1; J: TRBJ2-5; CDR3: CASSRDRTQETQYF; DNA: TGTGCCAGCAGCCGGGACAGGACACAAGAGACCCAGTACTTC
V: TRBV27; size: NA; D: TRBD1; J: TRBJ2-7; CDR3: CASGFRDRGLEQYF; DNA: TGTGCCAGCGGGTTCCGGGACAGAGGGCTCGAGCAGTACTTC
V: TRBV27; size: NA; D: TRBD1; J: TRBJ1-3; CDR3: CASSFRFGDSRNTIYF; DNA: TGTGCCAGCAGTTTTAGGTTCGGGGACAGCCGAAACACCATATATTTT